This TCR beta chain was recovered during a study of blood T cells in healthy people across ages. Study overall: Researchers report that template switching captured about one barcoded beta molecule per two T cells.

Trimming removed 6 bases from V and 7 bases from J, with 13 bases in between. The CDR3 is made up of 12 amino acids. It was with a sample-barcoded 5' primer and a J-beta primer mix that a second PCR of about 6 to 11 cycles was run. TCRdb analysed the 5' RACE reads with MiXCR anew, one entry per CDR3 protein. The sample holds roughly 1,700,000 distinct CDR3 sequences, under 30% seen once. Roughly 10 milliliters of peripheral blood were drawn from each donor into EDTA-treated tubes. Source material: blood. This receptor was obtained from a woman under 40 in good health. The V and J genes are TRBV12-3 or TRBV12-4 and TRBJ2-7, with D tentatively TRBD1 (6 bases). Here the CDR3 reads CASSRLTGEQYF. The CDR3 DNA reads as TGTGCCAGCAGCCGCCTGACAGGAGAGCAGTACTTC.